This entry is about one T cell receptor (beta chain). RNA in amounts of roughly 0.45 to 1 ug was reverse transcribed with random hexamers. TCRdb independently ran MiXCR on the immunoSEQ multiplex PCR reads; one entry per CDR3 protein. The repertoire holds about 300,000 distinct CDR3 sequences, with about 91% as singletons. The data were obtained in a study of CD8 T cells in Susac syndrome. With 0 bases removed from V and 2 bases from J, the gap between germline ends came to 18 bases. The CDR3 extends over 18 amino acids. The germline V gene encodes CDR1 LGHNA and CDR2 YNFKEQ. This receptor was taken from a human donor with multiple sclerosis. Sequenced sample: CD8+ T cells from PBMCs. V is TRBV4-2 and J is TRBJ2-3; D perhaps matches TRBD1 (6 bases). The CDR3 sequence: CASSQETGTGTATDTQYF. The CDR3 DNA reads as TGTGCCAGCAGCCAAGAAACGGGTACAGGGACCGCCACAGATACGCAGTATTTT.